The clone carrying this TCR beta chain showed up many times. Its target is not known. This entry is derived from a study of T cell repertoires in cytomegalovirus infection. Across the whole study: CMV epitopes in the study were HLA-C-restricted (recently identified) and HLA-B-restricted (well studied). Study outcomes and limitations: Carriage of CMV together with the relevant HLA was identifiable through cumulative public TCR beta family frequency.

TCRdb re-derived calls from the reads in MiXCR, one entry per CDR3 protein. The repertoire holds approximately 1,000,000 distinct CDR3 sequences, with roughly 30% as singletons. Germline CDR1 and CDR2: SGHTA and FQGNSA. The CDR3 has 16 residues. V shed 1 base, J shed 7 bases, and the junction held 7 bases outside the gene matches. The source of this sequence is a human donor in good health (CMV status not recorded). Some clones in this sample may be carry-over from other donors' samples. Sequenced here: cultured CD8+ T cells from PBMCs, sampled from culture after CMV antigen stimulation. The chain couples TRBV7-2 to TRBJ1-6, with 7 bases lining up with TRBD1. The CDR3 DNA follows: TGTGCCAGCAGCTTAGTGACGGGACAGCAAAATTCACCCCTCCACTTT. Its protein product is CASSLVTGQQNSPLHF.